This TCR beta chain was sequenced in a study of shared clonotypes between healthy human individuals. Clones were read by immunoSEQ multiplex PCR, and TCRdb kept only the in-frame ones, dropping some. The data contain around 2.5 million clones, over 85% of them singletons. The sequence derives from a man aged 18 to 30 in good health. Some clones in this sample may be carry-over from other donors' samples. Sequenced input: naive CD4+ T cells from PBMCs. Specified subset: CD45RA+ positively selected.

The CDR3 loop is CASSIGSPGRNTEAFF. DNA of the CDR3: TGTGCCAGTAGTATTGGGTCACCGGGCCGTAACACTGAAGCTTTCTTT. The chain couples TRBV19 to TRBJ1-1; no clear D. CDR1 is LNHDA and CDR2 is SQIVND in the germline V gene (reference sequence). Trimming removed 3 bases at V and 2 bases at J, with 16 bases between. This CDR3 is built from 16 residues.